One sample yielded the 22 T cell receptor beta chains listed below, sequenced in a study of control samples from healthy donors and cancer patients. Some clones are missing from TCRdb's copy, which holds only in-frame ones; the method was immunoSEQ multiplex PCR. The sample holds roughly 130,000 clones; approximately 95% are singletons and the top ten take approximately 4%. Input material: blood. The receptors originated from a man aged 30 to 45 in good health.

The gene calls are TRBV13 and TRBJ1-5; D unclear. Deletions cut 2 bases from V and 4 bases from J, with 6 bases between. The germline gives CDR1 PRHDT, CDR2 FYEKMQ (reference sequence). The length of the CDR3 is 13 residues. CDR3 loop: CASSLNRNQPQHF. Here the CDR3 DNA reads TGTGCCAGCAGCTTAAACCGTAATCAGCCCCAGCATTTT.

CDR3 coding DNA: TGTGCCAGTAGTGCGCTCGATGACAGTTTTAGTGGTGGCTACACCTTC. Translated, it gives CASSALDDSFSGGYTF. J is TRBJ1-2 and V is TRBV19, with a possible D match to TRBD1 (5 bases). This CDR3 has 16 amino acids. The germline CDR1 and CDR2 sequences are LNHDA and SQIVND (reference sequence). The V and J ends lost 5 bases and 7 bases respectively, with 23 bases between them.

The chain is built from TRBV9 and TRBJ2-3; D unresolved. The CDR3 is made up of 16 amino acids. CDR1 is SGDLS, CDR2 YYNGEE, per germline. V was clipped by 1 base and J by 0 bases, with 12 bases between them. This CDR3 is CASSVYPLPSTDTQYF. In nucleotides, the CDR3 is TGTGCCAGCAGCGTATACCCCTTACCAAGCACAGATACGCAGTATTTT.

The V gene is TRBV5-4, the J gene TRBJ2-5; D may be TRBD1 (6 bases). The CDR3 consists of 15 residues. The V end was cut by 4 bases, the J end by 1 base, with 14 bases between. CDR1 and CDR2 (germline): SGHNT, YYREEE (reference sequence). The DNA for the CDR3 is TGTGCCAGCAGCCAAAAAACAGGGACCCAAGAGACCCAGTACTTC. Amino acids: CASSQKTGTQETQYF.

In its sample, this clone was seen once. The gene calls are TRBV7-2 and TRBJ1-1; a weak D match, TRBD1 (6 bases). This CDR3 comprises 15 residues. Germline assignment: CDR1 SGHTA and CDR2 FQGNSA. V lost 2 bases and J lost 5, with 15 bases in between. In DNA, the CDR3 is TGTGCCAGCAGCTTATTGGTAGGGGGAGATACTGAAGCTTTCTTT. Its translation is CASSLLVGGDTEAFF.

The chain uses TRBV6-6 and TRBJ2-2; D remains unclear. The CDR3 loop spans 13 amino acids. Germline V gives CDR1 MNHNY, CDR2 SVGAGI (reference sequence). V lost 6 bases to trimming and J lost 3 bases, with 8 bases between them. CDR3 in DNA: TGTGCCAGCAGGGGCGGAGACACCGGGGAGCTGTTTTTT. Its translation is CASRGGDTGELFF.

The chain has TRBV7-9 and TRBJ2-7; TRBD1 aligns across 8 bases. The trim removed 1 base at V and 6 bases at J, leaving 8 bases unmatched. The CDR3 consists of 15 residues. Germline-derived CDR1 and CDR2 are SEHNR and FQNEAQ (reference sequence). The CDR3 DNA follows: TGTGCCAGCAGCTTAGTGACAGGGGATTTAGGCGAGCAGTACTTC. This gives the protein CASSLVTGDLGEQYF. Variable domain in full (rest from reference TRBV7-9 and TRBJ2-7): DTGVSQNPRHKITKRGQNVTFRCDPISEHNRLYWYRQTLGQGPEFLTYFQNEAQLEKSRLLSDRFSAERPKGSFSTLEIQRTEQGDSAMYLCASSLVTGDLGEQYFGPGTRLTVT.

The table lists this clone with a count of one. The V call is TRBV6-6, the J call TRBJ1-1; D is ambiguous. V shed 6 bases and J shed 1 base, with 18 bases lying between them. The germline V gene has CDR1 MNHNY and CDR2 SVGAGI (reference sequence). The CDR3 is 16 residues long. The CDR3 DNA sequence: TGTGCCAGCAGCGACACGGGAAGGCTTGGGAACACTGAAGCTTTCTTT. It yields the protein CASSDTGRLGNTEAFF.

This clone was observed once. V usage is TRBV7-2 and J usage is TRBJ1-1; D possibly corresponds to TRBD1 (5 bases). Germline V lookup: CDR1 SGHTA, CDR2 FQGNSA. V dropped 0 bases and J dropped 3 bases, with 11 bases sitting between them. The CDR3 is 15 residues long. For the CDR3, the DNA is TGTGCCAGCAGCTTAGCGGGTGGGACGTACACTGAAGCTTTCTTT. Its protein product is CASSLAGGTYTEAFF.

This chain joins TRBV28 and TRBJ2-7; no firm D call. Germline CDR1 reads MDHEN; CDR2 reads SYDVKM. The V end was cut by 3 bases, the J end by 3 bases, with 3 bases between. There are 11 residues in the CDR3. The DNA of the CDR3 is TGTGCCAGCAGTTTTGACTACGAGCAGTACTTC. Encoded protein: CASSFDYEQYF.

The V and J genes are TRBV9 and TRBJ1-2, with TRBD1 matching 7 bases. Germline V gives CDR1 SGDLS, CDR2 YYNGEE. The CDR3 runs to 17 residues. V gave up 0 bases and J gave up 4 bases; unmatched junction bases: 12. The CDR3 here is CASSVGPGGVFFYGYTF. Written as DNA, the CDR3 is TGTGCCAGCAGCGTAGGGCCAGGGGGAGTATTTTTCTATGGCTACACCTTC.

This clone was counted once. This chain links TRBV6-2 or TRBV6-3 with TRBJ2-2; 9 nucleotides align to TRBD2. CDR1 and CDR2 (germline): MNHEY, SVGEGT. This CDR3 has 14 amino acids. The V gene end was trimmed by 4 bases and the J gene end by 6 bases; junction bases not matched to a gene: 3. The chain's CDR3 is CASSWVAGAGELFF. The CDR3 DNA is TGTGCCAGCAGTTGGGTAGCGGGGGCCGGGGAGCTGTTTTTT.

This clone was recorded a few times. V is TRBV7-9 and J is TRBJ2-7; D might be TRBD1 or TRBD2, each matching 6 bases. This CDR3 contains 13 residues. The V gene's germline CDR1 is SEHNR and CDR2 FQNEAQ (reference sequence). Trimming took off 5 bases at V and 4 bases at J, with 12 bases between the two ends. The CDR3 DNA reads TGTGCCAGCAGCCGCGGGACAAGTTACGAGCAGTACTTC. This codes for CASSRGTSYEQYF. Full variable domain (remainder filled in from reference TRBV7-9 and TRBJ2-7): DTGVSQNPRHKITKRGQNVTFRCDPISEHNRLYWYRQTLGQGPEFLTYFQNEAQLEKSRLLSDRFSAERPKGSFSTLEIQRTEQGDSAMYLCASSRGTSYEQYFGPGTRLTVT.

This chain uses TRBV4-3 with TRBJ1-1, with D unresolved. CDR3 length: 15 amino acids. CDR1 and CDR2 from the germline V gene are LGHNA and YSLEER. Trimming removed 4 bases from V and 1 base from J, with 13 bases in between. DNA for the CDR3: TGCGCCAGCAGCCTTGTTTTGGGTGGGAACACTGAAGCTTTCTTT. Translating it yields CASSLVLGGNTEAFF.

The CDR3 sequence: CASSLWSAERNQPQHF. The DNA of the CDR3 is TGTGCCAGCAGTTTATGGTCGGCAGAGCGCAATCAGCCCCAGCATTTT. The chain is built from TRBV28 and TRBJ1-5; D uncertain. V was pared by 0 bases and J by 2 bases, with 11 bases between. The CDR3 is 16 amino acids. Germline V gives CDR1 MDHEN, CDR2 SYDVKM.

Details on this clone: Different DNA sequences within this sample yield the same CDR3. V usage is TRBV10-3 and J usage is TRBJ1-1; TRBD1 aligns across 7 bases. Trimming removed 6 bases from V and 1 base from J; junction bases left unmatched: 5. The germline V gene encodes CDR1 ENHRY and CDR2 SYGVKD. The length of the CDR3 is 14 residues. The CDR3 protein is CAIRRDRENTEAFF. As DNA, the CDR3 is TGTGCCATCAGAAGGGACAGAGAGAACACTGAAGCTTTCTTT.

The gene calls are TRBV28 and TRBJ1-1, with D possibly matching TRBD1 (5 bases). Germline V CDR1 and CDR2: MDHEN, SYDVKM. V was cut by 3 bases and J by 2 bases, with 19 bases left in between. The CDR3 is 17 residues long. The CDR3 is CASSLGPIQGGNTEAFF. The DNA for the CDR3 is TGTGCCAGCAGTTTGGGGCCAATACAAGGTGGTAACACTGAAGCTTTCTTT.

The chain links TRBV19 to TRBJ1-1; the D gene is possibly TRBD1 (5 bases). CDR3 length: 10 residues. V was cut by 10 bases and J by 6 bases, with 9 bases left in between. In germline, CDR1 is LNHDA, CDR2 SQIVND (reference sequence). In nucleotides, the CDR3 is TGTGCCACCAGGGCGGCTGAAGCTTTCTTT. This translates into CATRAAEAFF.

The chain couples TRBV19 to TRBJ1-5, with unresolved D. The length of the CDR3 is 13 residues. From germline, CDR1 is LNHDA and CDR2 SQIVND (reference sequence). Trimming left V 5 bases short and J 1 base short, with 6 bases between. The CDR3 nucleotides are TGTGCCAGTAGTGTTCAGAGCAATCAGCCCCAGCATTTT. This sequence encodes CASSVQSNQPQHF.

The rearrangement uses TRBV11-2 and TRBJ2-5; D unclear. CDR1 is SGHAT and CDR2 is FQNNGV in the germline V gene. With 3 bases removed from V and 4 bases from J, the gap between germline ends came to 9 bases. The CDR3 extends over 13 amino acids. The CDR3 nucleotides read TGTGCCAGCAGCTTCCATGTGGGAGAGACCCAGTACTTC. Protein sequence: CASSFHVGETQYF.

The rearrangement links TRBV5-1 to TRBJ2-2, with TRBD1 identical over 8 bases. V was clipped by 1 base and J by 4 bases; unmatched bases: 3. The length of the CDR3 is 15 residues. The germline gives CDR1 SGHRS, CDR2 YFSETQ. The CDR3 region is CASSLRTGRTGELFF. The CDR3, as DNA: TGCGCCAGCAGCTTGCGGACAGGGCGCACCGGGGAGCTGTTTTTT.

The rearrangement links TRBV19 to TRBJ2-1; D remains ambiguous. This CDR3 spans 12 amino acids. Germline V gives CDR1 LNHDA, CDR2 SQIVND (reference sequence). V was clipped by 2 bases and J by 8 bases, with 7 bases between them. This CDR3 is CASSIRRYEQFF. DNA of the CDR3: TGTGCCAGTAGTATAAGAAGATATGAGCAGTTCTTC.